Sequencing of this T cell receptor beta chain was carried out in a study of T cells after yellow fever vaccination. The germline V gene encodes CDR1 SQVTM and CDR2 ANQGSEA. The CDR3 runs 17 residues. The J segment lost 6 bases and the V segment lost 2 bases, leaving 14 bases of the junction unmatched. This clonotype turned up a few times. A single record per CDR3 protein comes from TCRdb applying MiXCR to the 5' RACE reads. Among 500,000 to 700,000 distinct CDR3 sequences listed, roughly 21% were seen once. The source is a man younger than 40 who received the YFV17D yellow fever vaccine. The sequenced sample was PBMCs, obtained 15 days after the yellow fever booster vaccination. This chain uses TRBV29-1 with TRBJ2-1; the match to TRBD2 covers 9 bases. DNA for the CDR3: TGCAGCGTTGAAAAGGCGAGAAGAGCGGGAGGTAGCAATGAGCAGTTCTTC. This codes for CSVEKARRAGGSNEQFF.